Shown below are 18 T cell receptor beta chains from a single sample sequenced in a study of blood T cell repertoires in COVID-19. TCRdb keeps only in-frame clones here, not all; method: immunoSEQ multiplex PCR. The table shows tens of thousands of clones, with around 90% occurring only once. Sequencing used peripheral blood. All receptors come from a woman in her sixties or seventies with acute or convalescent COVID-19.

The rearrangement uses TRBV5-4 and TRBJ2-5; 11 nucleotides align to TRBD2. V gave up 2 bases and J gave up 9 bases; unmatched junction bases: 6. This CDR3 spans 14 amino acids. Germline CDR1 reads SGHNT; CDR2 reads YYREEE (reference sequence). CDR3 DNA sequence: TGTGCCAGCAGCTTCCCGGGACTAGCGGTGCCCCAGTACTTC. It specifies CASSFPGLAVPQYF. The whole variable domain, remainder taken from reference TRBV5-4 and TRBJ2-5, is ETGVTQSPTHLIKTRGQQVTLRCSSQSGHNTVSWYQQALGQGPQFIFQYYREEENGRGNFPPRFSGLQFPNYSSELNVNALELDDSALYLCASSFPGLAVPQYFGPGTRLLVL.

CDR3 nucleotides: TGCGCCAGCAGCCAAGAAGGCGCGGGCAGAAACAATGAGCAGTTCTTC. Translation: CASSQEGAGRNNEQFF. The rearrangement links TRBV4-1 to TRBJ2-1, with a weak D call TRBD2 (5 bases). From germline, CDR1 is MGHRA and CDR2 YSYEKL. CDR3 length: 16 amino acids. Between the trimmed V and J ends, which lost 0 bases and 5 bases, there was a span of 14 bases.

This sequence joins TRBV10-2 and TRBJ2-5; 8 bases are a match to TRBD1. There are 18 residues in the CDR3. Germline assignment: CDR1 WSHSY and CDR2 SAAADI. Trimming cost V 1 base and J 3 bases; bases outside gene matches: 13. CDR3 region: CASSEWSTPRGRKETQYF. The CDR3 region has the DNA TGCGCCAGCAGTGAGTGGTCCACGCCCAGGGGGCGAAAAGAGACCCAGTACTTC.

This sequence joins TRBV5-5 and TRBJ1-1; a possible D gene is TRBD1 (5 bases). Germline V lookup: CDR1 SGHKS, CDR2 YYEKEE (reference sequence). The V end was cut by 0 bases, the J end by 3 bases, with 12 bases between. The CDR3 length is 15 residues. The CDR3 loop reads CASSLADTGYTEAFF. DNA of the CDR3: TGTGCCAGCAGCTTGGCCGATACAGGATACACTGAAGCTTTCTTT. Full variable domain (rest looked up from reference TRBV5-5 and TRBJ1-1): DAGVTQSPTHLIKTRGQQVTLRCSPISGHKSVSWYQQVLGQGPQFIFQYYEKEERGRGNFPDRFSARQFPNYSSELNVNALLLGDSALYLCASSLADTGYTEAFFGQGTRLTVV.

The count of this clone is one. This chain uses TRBV3-1 (or the pseudogene TRBV3-2) with TRBJ2-3; tentative D call: TRBD2 (5 bases). This CDR3 is 17 amino acids long. Looked up from germline, CDR1 is LGHDT and CDR2 is YNNKEL (reference sequence). V lost 4 bases to trimming and J lost 4 bases, with 21 bases between them. The CDR3 region has the DNA TGTGCCAGCAGCCCTTACTTAGGACTTACGAAGGCAGATACGCAGTATTTT. Protein product: CASSPYLGLTKADTQYF.

The chain has TRBV7-9 and TRBJ2-3; 11 nucleotides match TRBD2. The trim removed 4 bases at V and 4 bases at J, leaving 4 bases unmatched. The CDR3 runs to 15 residues. Germline CDR1 is SEHNR and CDR2 is FQNEAQ (reference sequence). In DNA form, the CDR3 reads TGTGCCAGCAGCTCTGGGACTAGCGGATCAGATACGCAGTATTTT. Amino acid sequence: CASSSGTSGSDTQYF.

The genes are TRBV11-2 and TRBJ1-2; TRBD1 agrees at 10 bases. CDR1 SGHAT and CDR2 FQNNGV come from the germline V gene. With 2 bases clipped from V and 8 bases from J, the junction kept 11 bases outside the gene matches. The CDR3 length is 16 residues. The CDR3 loop reads CASSLTFTGTGEGYTF. CDR3 nucleotides: TGTGCCAGCAGCTTAACTTTTACCGGGACAGGGGAAGGCTACACCTTC.

V usage is TRBV5-6 and J usage is TRBJ2-7, with no clear D. CDR1 and CDR2 (germline): SGHDT, YYEEEE. CDR3 length: 12 amino acids. Between the trimmed V and J ends, which lost 0 bases and 3 bases, there was a span of 4 bases. CDR3 sequence reads: CASSLVCYEQYV. CDR3 DNA sequence: TGTGCCAGCAGCTTGGTCTGCTACGAGCAGTACGTC.

About this clone: The sample has other DNA sequences that encode this CDR3 too. The gene calls are TRBV10-3 and TRBJ2-7, with TRBD2 matching over 8 bases. The CDR3 is made up of 15 amino acids. Germline V lookup: CDR1 ENHRY, CDR2 SYGVKD. CDR3 amino acids: CAISDGTRNLDEQYV. The CDR3 nucleotides read TGTGCCATCAGTGACGGGACTAGAAACTTGGACGAGCAGTATGTC.

This chain joins TRBV5-5 and TRBJ2-1, with 8 positions matching TRBD2. Germline CDR1 SGHKS, CDR2 YYEKEE (reference sequence). Unmatched junction bases numbered 12, after V lost 2 bases and J lost 5 bases. This CDR3 is 17 amino acids long. As DNA, the CDR3 is TGTGCCAGCAGCTTCTTAGGTTCCAGCGGGAGAGACAATGAGCAGTTCTTC. Encoded protein: CASSFLGSSGRDNEQFF.

This clone appeared once. This sequence joins TRBV5-4 and TRBJ2-1; D perhaps matches TRBD2 (7 bases). Germline CDR1 SGHNT, CDR2 YYREEE (reference sequence). V was shortened by 3 bases and J by 7 bases, with 20 bases between the two germline ends. The CDR3 is 16 residues long. The CDR3 region has the DNA TGTGCCAGCAGCTCACCACAGGGAGGGGGGCGGAATGAGCAGTTCTTC. This codes for CASSSPQGGGRNEQFF. The full variable domain, rest sourced from reference TRBV5-4 and TRBJ2-1, is ETGVTQSPTHLIKTRGQQVTLRCSSQSGHNTVSWYQQALGQGPQFIFQYYREEENGRGNFPPRFSGLQFPNYSSELNVNALELDDSALYLCASSSPQGGGRNEQFFGPGTRLTVL.

This clone was detected only a few times. V gene TRBV11-2 combines with J gene TRBJ1-6; TRBD1 might be the D (6 bases). The CDR3 runs 15 residues. Per germline, CDR1 SGHAT and CDR2 FQNNGV. The V end lost 3 bases, the J end lost 9 bases, and 15 bases lay between the germline ends. CDR3 amino acids: CASSFSGGRVSPLHF. CDR3 sequence (DNA): TGTGCCAGCAGCTTCAGCGGGGGGCGAGTTTCACCCCTCCACTTT. The variable domain in full, completed from reference TRBV11-2 and TRBJ1-6, reads EAGVAQSPRYKIIEKRQSVAFWCNPISGHATLYWYQQILGQGPKLLIQFQNNGVVDDSQLPKDRFSAERLKGVDSTLKIQPAKLEDSAVYLCASSFSGGRVSPLHFGNGTRLTVT.

The J gene is TRBJ2-5, the V gene TRBV30; 11 bases map to TRBD2. The CDR3 contains 16 residues. The germline V gene has CDR1 GTSNPN and CDR2 SVGIG (reference sequence). The V segment lost 3 bases and the J segment 7 bases; nucleotides outside the gene matches: 13. The CDR3 DNA sequence: TGTGCCTGGAGCGATCGGCCGGGACTAGCGGTTGGGACCCAGTACTTC. Translating it yields CAWSDRPGLAVGTQYF.

The J gene is TRBJ1-5, the V gene TRBV4-1, with TRBD1 matching 9 bases. With V trimmed by 2 bases and J by 7 bases, 9 bases remained unmatched. This CDR3 comprises 16 residues. Germline CDR1 and CDR2: MGHRA and YSYEKL. CDR3 bases: TGCGCCAGCAGCCAACCGGGACAGGGAAGGGGACAGCCCCAGCATTTT. It specifies CASSQPGQGRGQPQHF.

This clone is a singleton in its sample. The chain is built from TRBV2 and TRBJ2-2, with TRBD1 matching 10 bases. Looked up from germline, CDR1 is SNHLY and CDR2 is FYNNEI. V shed 4 bases and J 2 bases; nucleotides not matched to a gene: 1. CDR3 length: 15 residues. The CDR3 coding sequence is TGTGCCAGCAGTGGACAGGGGGCAAACACCGGGGAGCTGTTTTTT. Translating gives CASSGQGANTGELFF.

The J gene is TRBJ2-7, the V gene TRBV24-1; a weak D match, TRBD1 (6 bases). Between the trimmed V and J ends, which lost 3 bases and 5 bases, there was a span of 19 bases. This CDR3 has 16 amino acids. The germline CDR1 and CDR2 sequences are KGHDR and SFDVKD. In nucleotides, the CDR3 is TGTGCCACCAGTGATCCCCAACCAGGGGAAGGCGACGAGCAGTACTTC. It encodes CATSDPQPGEGDEQYF.

This chain links TRBV4-1 with TRBJ2-5, with D maybe TRBD2 (5 bases). This CDR3 has 16 residues. The germline V and J ends were trimmed by 4 bases and 5 bases, with 20 bases remaining between them. Germline V CDR1 and CDR2: MGHRA, YSYEKL. This CDR3 is CASSPNAVPRGETQYF. CDR3 sequence (DNA): TGCGCCAGCAGCCCAAACGCGGTTCCACGCGGGGAGACCCAGTACTTC.

The chain recombines TRBV6-5 with TRBJ2-5; TRBD2 matches 13 bases. The junction had 3 bases not matched to a gene; V was cut back by 7 bases and J by 1 base. CDR1 MNHEY and CDR2 SVGAGI come from the germline V gene. This CDR3 spans 15 amino acids. The CDR3 loop reads CASKLAGGPQETQYF. CDR3 DNA: TGTGCCAGCAAACTAGCGGGGGGGCCCCAAGAGACCCAGTACTTC.